The 22 T cell receptor beta chains in this list originate from one sample, sequenced in a study of cytomegalovirus exposure and HLA in healthy donors. Primers included in the PCR were 60 Vbeta and 13 Jbeta primers. The data were produced by immunoSEQ multiplex PCR, yet TCRdb's version contains in-frame clones alone and is incomplete. The data contain tens of thousands of clones, around 70% of them singletons. Sequencing input: PBMCs. These receptors all come from a man aged 40-50 years in good health and CMV-seropositive.

Only a few counts were recorded for this clone. This sequence joins TRBV7-2 and TRBJ1-2; 8 nucleotides agree with TRBD1. With 5 bases clipped from V and 8 bases from J, the junction kept 10 bases outside the gene matches. This CDR3 comprises 14 residues. Germline V lookup: CDR1 SGHTA, CDR2 FQGNSA. The CDR3: CASSTPGGFWGYTF. The CDR3 bases are TGTGCCAGCAGCACACCAGGGGGCTTTTGGGGCTACACCTTC.

V gene TRBV30 combines with J gene TRBJ1-5; D uncertain. Per germline, CDR1 GTSNPN and CDR2 SVGIG (reference sequence). There are 14 residues in the CDR3. V was shortened by 0 bases and J by 1 base, with 7 bases between the two germline ends. The CDR3 DNA sequence: TGTGCCTGGAGTGTTATCCTAAGCAATCAGCCCCAGCATTTT. This encodes CAWSVILSNQPQHF.

In DNA form, the CDR3 reads TGTGCCAGCAGCTTAGAGACGGAGGGTTTAAGTACGCAGTATTTT. Translated, it gives CASSLETEGLSTQYF. The gene calls are TRBV7-6 and TRBJ2-3; possible D gene TRBD2, 6 bases. Trimming took 1 base from V and 8 from J, leaving 16 bases between them. The CDR3 length is 15 residues. Looked up from germline, CDR1 is SGHVS and CDR2 is FNYEAQ.

The rearrangement uses TRBV2 and TRBJ2-5, with a weak D call TRBD2 (5 bases). Germline CDR1 reads SNHLY; CDR2 reads FYNNEI. The V gene lost 7 bases and the J gene lost 2 bases, with 11 bases spanning the gap. The CDR3 is 13 residues long. CDR3 sequence: CASMIAPQETQYF. CDR3 sequence (DNA): TGTGCCAGCATGATAGCGCCTCAAGAGACCCAGTACTTC.

The rearrangement joins TRBV5-1 to TRBJ2-5; no firm D call. The germline CDR1 and CDR2 sequences are SGHRS and YFSETQ. There are 13 residues in the CDR3. The V gene lost 1 base and the J gene lost 5 bases, with 9 bases spanning the gap. The CDR3 DNA reads as TGCGCCAGCAGCTTGAGGCCTAGGGAGACCCAGTACTTC. It yields the protein CASSLRPRETQYF.

The genes are TRBV7-2 and TRBJ1-2; D may be TRBD1 (5 bases). Germline V CDR1 and CDR2: SGHTA, FQGNSA. There are 16 residues in the CDR3. Trimming pared 4 bases from V and 3 bases from J, leaving 18 bases between. The CDR3, as DNA: TGTGCCAGCAGCTCGCGACGGGGACCGGGAGACTATGGCTACACCTTC. It specifies CASSSRRGPGDYGYTF.

This clone was seen only once. This rearrangement joins TRBV2 to TRBJ1-4; TRBD1 matches 8 bases. With V trimmed by 6 bases and J by 3 bases, 3 bases remained unmatched. The germline V gene has CDR1 SNHLY and CDR2 FYNNEI. The CDR3 consists of 14 residues. CDR3 sequence: CASSRTGSNEKLFF. DNA of the CDR3: TGTGCCAGCAGCAGGACAGGGTCTAATGAAAAACTGTTTTTT. Combining the CDR3 with reference TRBV2 and TRBJ1-4 gives the whole variable domain EPEVTQTPSHQVTQMGQEVILRCVPISNHLYFYWYRQILGQKVEFLVSFYNNEISEKSEIFDDQFSVERPDGSNFTLKIRSTKLEDSAMYFCASSRTGSNEKLFFGSGTQLSVL.

This clone was seen only once. The V call is TRBV5-8, the J call TRBJ1-6; D not resolved. The CDR3 runs 14 residues. V was pared by 4 bases and J by 3 bases, with 8 bases between. Germline-derived CDR1 and CDR2 are SGHTS and YDEGEE. CDR3 sequence reads: CASSVASYNSPLHF. CDR3 nucleotide sequence: TGTGCCAGCAGCGTGGCCAGCTATAATTCACCCCTCCACTTT.

This chain's CDR3 is CASSRKTEATSPLHF. The CDR3 bases are TGTGCCAGTAGTAGAAAGACAGAGGCCACTTCACCCCTCCACTTT. The rearrangement joins TRBV19 to TRBJ1-6; weak D call: TRBD1 (5 bases). V lost 4 bases, J lost 9 bases, and 16 bases lay in between. The CDR3 length is 15 residues. CDR1 and CDR2 (germline): LNHDA, SQIVND (reference sequence).

The gene calls are TRBV28 and TRBJ1-2; 8 bases agree with TRBD1. The germline V gene encodes CDR1 MDHEN and CDR2 SYDVKM. The CDR3 covers 15 residues. V dropped 8 bases and J dropped 4; count of bases not matched to a gene: 12. The CDR3 reads CASVRTGTNGYGYTF. In DNA form, the CDR3 reads TGTGCCAGCGTTCGGACAGGGACGAATGGCTATGGCTACACCTTC.

The chain couples TRBV6-5 to TRBJ2-1; TRBD2 matches 10 bases. V was clipped by 10 bases and J by 4 bases; unmatched bases: 7. The germline V gene encodes CDR1 MNHEY and CDR2 SVGAGI. This CDR3 region has 14 residues. CDR3 DNA sequence: TGTGCCACCCGGACTAGCGGACTTTACAATGAGCAGTTCTTC. Protein: CATRTSGLYNEQFF.

The table lists this clone with a count of one. This chain's CDR3 is CASSVGGRGEKLFF. The CDR3 nucleotides read TGCGCCAGCAGCGTTGGGGGCCGGGGTGAAAAACTGTTTTTT. This rearrangement joins TRBV5-1 to TRBJ1-4; possibly TRBD1 for D (6 bases). CDR3 length: 14 residues. The germline V and J ends were trimmed by 4 bases and 7 bases, with 14 bases remaining between them. CDR1 is SGHRS, CDR2 YFSETQ, per germline.

V and J are TRBV18 and TRBJ1-1; TRBD1 agrees at 7 bases. CDR1 and CDR2 (germline): KGHSH, LQKENI. Trimming at V came to 2 bases and at J to 3 bases, leaving 3 bases not matched to a gene. The CDR3 is made up of 14 amino acids. CDR3 nucleotide sequence: TGTGCCAGCTCACCAACAGGGGTGGACACTGAAGCTTTCTTT. This sequence encodes CASSPTGVDTEAFF.

Regarding this clone: Compared with germline, one end of the junction differs, possibly owing to a read error. The gene calls are TRBV4-1 and TRBJ2-1; the D gene is possibly TRBD2 (6 bases). CDR1 is MGHRA, CDR2 YSYEKL, per germline. The CDR3 runs to 19 residues. The DNA of the CDR3 is TGCGCCAGCAGTCAGGCACTTCTACTAGCCGGGAGCTCCCACAATGAGCAGTTCTTC. Translated: CASSQALLLAGSSHNEQFF.

The chain couples TRBV27 to TRBJ1-4; D unresolved. The CDR3 runs to 14 residues. The V gene's germline CDR1 is MNHEY and CDR2 SMNVEV (reference sequence). The V gene lost 5 bases and the J gene lost 4 bases, with 11 bases spanning the gap. The CDR3 is CASSNGGLNEKLFF. The CDR3 DNA sequence: TGTGCCAGCAGTAACGGCGGACTTAATGAAAAACTGTTTTTT. The entire variable domain, with the rest obtained from reference TRBV27 and TRBJ1-4, is as follows: EAQVTQNPRYLITVTGKKLTVTCSQNMNHEYMSWYRQDPGLGLRQIYYSMNVEVTDKGDVPEGYKVSRKEKRNFPLILESPSPNQTSLYFCASSNGGLNEKLFFGSGTQLSVL.

The genes are TRBV28 and TRBJ1-2; tentatively, D is TRBD1 (5 bases). CDR1 and CDR2 (germline): MDHEN, SYDVKM. The CDR3 loop spans 15 amino acids. The germline V and J ends were trimmed by 5 bases and 3 bases, with 16 bases remaining between them. The chain's CDR3 is CASSPPLQGDYGYTF. CDR3 nucleotides: TGTGCCAGCAGTCCTCCCCTTCAGGGTGACTATGGCTACACCTTC.

V usage is TRBV28 and J usage is TRBJ2-7; D gene uncertain. The germline V and J ends were trimmed by 7 bases and 0 bases, with 16 bases remaining between them. The CDR3 has 15 residues. CDR1 is MDHEN, CDR2 SYDVKM, per germline. CDR3 region: CASKVGSTTSYEQYF. As DNA, the CDR3 is TGTGCCAGCAAGGTTGGCTCCACTACCTCCTACGAGCAGTACTTC.

This clone showed up just a few times. The chain uses TRBV7-9 and TRBJ1-4; D unresolved. The CDR3 is 15 amino acids. In germline, CDR1 is SEHNR, CDR2 FQNEAQ (reference sequence). The V end lost 4 bases, the J end lost 8 bases, and 17 bases lay between the germline ends. The CDR3 DNA follows: TGTGCCAGCAGCTCAGGAGGTCAGGTTTGGGAAAAACTGTTTTTT. Translating it yields CASSSGGQVWEKLFF.

This chain links TRBV15 with TRBJ2-5; possible D gene TRBD2, 6 bases. There are 15 residues in the CDR3. The V and J ends lost 3 bases and 2 bases respectively, with 13 bases between them. The V gene's germline CDR1 is LNHNV and CDR2 YYDKDF (reference sequence). The CDR3 region is CATSRGGRGQETQYF. CDR3 nucleotide sequence: TGTGCCACCAGCAGGGGGGGAAGAGGGCAAGAGACCCAGTACTTC.

This chain links TRBV30 with TRBJ1-5; D gene ambiguous. Trimming shortened V by 0 bases and J by 0 bases, and 9 bases separated the two germline ends. The CDR3 is made up of 15 amino acids. From germline, CDR1 is GTSNPN and CDR2 SVGIG (reference sequence). The CDR3, as DNA: TGTGCCTGGAGTGTGGGAGCAGTTAGCAATCAGCCCCAGCATTTT. Protein sequence: CAWSVGAVSNQPQHF.

The CDR3 bases are TGTGCCAGCAGCCCCTCGTTGGATACGCAGTATTTT. Its protein is CASSPSLDTQYF. The V call is TRBV6-5, the J call TRBJ2-3; D is uncertain. The V gene lost 6 bases and the J gene lost 6 bases, with 10 bases spanning the gap. The germline V gene encodes CDR1 MNHEY and CDR2 SVGAGI. The CDR3 consists of 12 residues.

This rearrangement joins TRBV7-2 to TRBJ1-4; TRBD1 agrees at 9 bases. With 3 bases clipped from V and 8 bases from J, the junction kept 10 bases outside the gene matches. This CDR3 has 16 amino acids. The germline CDR1 and CDR2 sequences are SGHTA and FQGNSA. The CDR3 DNA follows: TGTGCCAGCAGCTTGGTCGTAGGGACAGGGTACGAAAAACTGTTTTTT. It codes for CASSLVVGTGYEKLFF.